This T cell receptor (beta chain) came from a study of T cell responses to AZD1222 COVID-19 vaccine. Whole-study findings and limits: Repertoires were obtained solely post-peak T cell response.

The CDR3 loop spans 15 amino acids. Germline V gene lookup returns CDR1 ENHRY and CDR2 SYGVKD. V shed 6 bases and J shed 5 bases, with 19 bases lying between them. This clone was observed a handful of times. Its target is not known. Repertoires were generated with immunoSEQ multiplex PCR, while TCRdb's copy carries only in-frame clones and drops some. The table lists approximately 100,000 clones, approximately 87% of them singletons, with around 12% in the top ten. The TCR comes from an adult in good health. This sample comprised peripheral blood, obtained on day 0 of AZD1222 vaccination. The rearrangement links TRBV10-3 to TRBJ2-5, with D perhaps TRBD1 or TRBD2 (6 bases each). CDR3 nucleotide sequence: TGTGCCATCAGGGCAGACGGGGGCGCGAAGGAGACCCAGTACTTC. Amino acids: CAIRADGGAKETQYF.